This T cell receptor (beta chain) is drawn from a study of blood T cell repertoires in COVID-19. For the study at large: Whether acute or convalescent, the COVID-19 samples came from the United States, Italy and Spain. Nucleic acid was either cDNA or gDNA, and it came from T cells, B-cell-depleted T cells, or PBMCs.

The CDR3 sequence is 19 residues long. V lost 2 bases, J lost 2 bases, and 11 bases stayed unmatched. Germline V CDR1 and CDR2: SGHRS, YFSETQ. Per the original data handling: Amplification of reference gene primers was used by the study to estimate nucleated cell counts. The data were produced by immunoSEQ multiplex PCR, yet TCRdb's version contains in-frame clones alone and is incomplete. The DNA was the basis for D and trimming; V, J and clone size are from that table. The data show roughly 40,000 clones, approximately 90% seen once. The chain joins TRBV5-1 to TRBJ2-6, with 9 positions matching TRBD1. Sequenced: peripheral blood. This TCR was sampled from a human donor in a cohort sampled during active COVID-19. The CDR3 DNA reads TGCGCCAGCAGCTTCCCGACCGGACAGGGGAACACTGGGGCCAACGTCCTGACTTTC. Amino acids: CASSFPTGQGNTGANVLTF.